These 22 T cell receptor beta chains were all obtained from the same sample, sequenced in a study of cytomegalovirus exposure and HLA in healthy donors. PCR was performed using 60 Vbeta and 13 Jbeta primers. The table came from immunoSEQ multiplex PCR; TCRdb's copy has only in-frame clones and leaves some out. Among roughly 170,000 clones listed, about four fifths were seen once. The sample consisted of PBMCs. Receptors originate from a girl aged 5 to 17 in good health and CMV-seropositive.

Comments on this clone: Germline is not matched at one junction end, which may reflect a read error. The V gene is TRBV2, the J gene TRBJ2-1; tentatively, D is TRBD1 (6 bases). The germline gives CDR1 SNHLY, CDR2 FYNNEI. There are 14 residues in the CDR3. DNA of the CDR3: TGTGCCAGCAGTGAAGGGACAGCCTATAATGAGCAGTTCTTC. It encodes CASSEGTAYNEQFF.

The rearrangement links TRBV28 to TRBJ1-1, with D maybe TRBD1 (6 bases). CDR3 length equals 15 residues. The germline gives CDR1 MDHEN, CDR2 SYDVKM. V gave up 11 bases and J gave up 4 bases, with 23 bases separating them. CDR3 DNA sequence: TGTGCCTGCAAAGGGGGGGGCGACCCCGTCACTGAAGCTTTCTTT. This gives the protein CACKGGGDPVTEAFF.

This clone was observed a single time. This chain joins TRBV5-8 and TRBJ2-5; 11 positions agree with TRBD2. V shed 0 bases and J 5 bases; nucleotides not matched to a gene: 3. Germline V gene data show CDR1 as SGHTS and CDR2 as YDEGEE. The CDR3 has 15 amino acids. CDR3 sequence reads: CASSLGLAGSETQYF. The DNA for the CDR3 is TGTGCCAGCAGCTTGGGACTAGCGGGGAGTGAGACCCAGTACTTC.

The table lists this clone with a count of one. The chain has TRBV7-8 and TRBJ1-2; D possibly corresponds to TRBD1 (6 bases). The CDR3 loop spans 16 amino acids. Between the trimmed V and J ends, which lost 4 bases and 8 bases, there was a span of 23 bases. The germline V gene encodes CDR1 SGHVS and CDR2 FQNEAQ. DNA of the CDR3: TGTGCCAGCAGCTCCAGGGCGGGGGCAGGGGCCGAGGGCTACACCTTC. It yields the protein CASSSRAGAGAEGYTF.

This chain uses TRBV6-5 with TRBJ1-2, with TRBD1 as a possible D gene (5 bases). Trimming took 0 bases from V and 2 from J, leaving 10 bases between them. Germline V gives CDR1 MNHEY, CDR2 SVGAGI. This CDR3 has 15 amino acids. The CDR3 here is CASSYSETANYGYTF. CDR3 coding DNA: TGTGCCAGCAGTTACTCGGAGACAGCGAACTATGGCTACACCTTC.

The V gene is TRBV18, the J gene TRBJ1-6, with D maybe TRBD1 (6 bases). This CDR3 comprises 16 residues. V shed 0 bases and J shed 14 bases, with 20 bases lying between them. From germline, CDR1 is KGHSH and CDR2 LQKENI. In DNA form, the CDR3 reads TGTGCCAGCTCACCACCGGGACAACCGGTGTTCACAGCCCTCCACTTT. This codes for CASSPPGQPVFTALHF.

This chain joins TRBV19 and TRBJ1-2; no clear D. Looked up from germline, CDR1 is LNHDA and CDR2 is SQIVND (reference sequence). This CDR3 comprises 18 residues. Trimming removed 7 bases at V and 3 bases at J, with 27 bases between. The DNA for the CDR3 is TGTGCCAGTACCACTAACTGGGAGAATTTCTCCCCCGACTATGGCTACACCTTC. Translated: CASTTNWENFSPDYGYTF.

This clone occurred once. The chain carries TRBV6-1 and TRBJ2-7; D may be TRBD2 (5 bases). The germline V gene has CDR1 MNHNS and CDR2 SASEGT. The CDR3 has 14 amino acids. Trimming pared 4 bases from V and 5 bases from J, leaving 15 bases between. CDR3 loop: CASSASWRIHEQYF. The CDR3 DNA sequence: TGTGCCAGCAGTGCTAGCTGGAGGATCCACGAGCAGTACTTC.

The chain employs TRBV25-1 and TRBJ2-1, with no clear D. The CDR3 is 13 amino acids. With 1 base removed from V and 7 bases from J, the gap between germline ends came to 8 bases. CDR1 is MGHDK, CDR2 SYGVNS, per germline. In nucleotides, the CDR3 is TGTGCCAGCAGTGAATTTCCCTCGAATGAGCAGTTCTTC. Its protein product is CASSEFPSNEQFF.

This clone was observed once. The CDR3 DNA sequence: TGCGCCAGCAGTGAATCAGACAATCAGCCCCAGCATTTT. It specifies CASSESDNQPQHF. The genes are TRBV10-1 and TRBJ1-5; D call uncertain. Trimming shortened V by 3 bases and J by 3 bases, and 6 bases separated the two germline ends. CDR3 length: 13 residues. Germline CDR1 and CDR2: WNHNN and SYGVQD (reference sequence).

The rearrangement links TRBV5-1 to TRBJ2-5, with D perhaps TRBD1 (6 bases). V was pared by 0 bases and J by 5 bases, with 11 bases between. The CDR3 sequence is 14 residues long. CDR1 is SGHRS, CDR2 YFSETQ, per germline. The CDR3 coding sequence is TGCGCCAGCAGCTTGGAGCCAGGGGTCGAGACCCAGTACTTC. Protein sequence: CASSLEPGVETQYF.

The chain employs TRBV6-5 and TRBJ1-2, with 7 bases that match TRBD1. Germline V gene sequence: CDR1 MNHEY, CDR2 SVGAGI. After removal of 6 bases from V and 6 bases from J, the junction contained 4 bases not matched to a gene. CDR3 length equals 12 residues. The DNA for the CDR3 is TGTGCCAGCAGCCCGACAGGGCATGGCTACACCTTC. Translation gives CASSPTGHGYTF.

CDR3 in DNA: TGTGCCACCAGCAGGGGTGACAGGGGAGGTTGGGACACTGAAGCTTTCTTT. Translated, it gives CATSRGDRGGWDTEAFF. The chain is built from TRBV15 and TRBJ1-1, with 8 bases matching TRBD1. Per the germline V gene, CDR1 is LNHNV and CDR2 is YYDKDF (reference sequence). This CDR3 contains 17 residues. V shed 3 bases, J shed 3 bases, and the junction held 12 bases outside the gene matches.

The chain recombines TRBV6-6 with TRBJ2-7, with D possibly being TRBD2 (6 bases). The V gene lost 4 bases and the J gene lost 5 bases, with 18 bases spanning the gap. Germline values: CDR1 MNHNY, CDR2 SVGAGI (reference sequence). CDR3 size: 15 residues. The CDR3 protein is CASSSTRRGGDEQYF. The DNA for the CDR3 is TGTGCCAGCAGTTCTACGAGGAGGGGCGGGGACGAGCAGTACTTC.

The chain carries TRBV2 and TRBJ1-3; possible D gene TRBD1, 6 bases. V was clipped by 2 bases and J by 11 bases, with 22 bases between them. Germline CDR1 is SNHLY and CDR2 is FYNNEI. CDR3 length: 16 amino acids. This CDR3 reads CASSERADSLRLPIYF. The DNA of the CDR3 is TGTGCCAGCAGTGAACGCGCGGACAGCCTCCGGCTCCCCATATATTTT.

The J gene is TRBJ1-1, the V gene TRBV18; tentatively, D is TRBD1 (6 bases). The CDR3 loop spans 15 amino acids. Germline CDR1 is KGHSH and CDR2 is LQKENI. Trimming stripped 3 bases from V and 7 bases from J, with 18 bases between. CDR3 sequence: CASSPLLGGGDEAFF. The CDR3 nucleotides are TGTGCCAGCTCACCTCTGCTTGGGGGCGGAGATGAAGCTTTCTTT.

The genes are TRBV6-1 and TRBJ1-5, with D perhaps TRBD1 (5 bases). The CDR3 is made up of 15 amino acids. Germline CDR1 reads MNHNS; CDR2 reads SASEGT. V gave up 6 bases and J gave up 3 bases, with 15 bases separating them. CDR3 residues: CASSNPTVPNQPQHF. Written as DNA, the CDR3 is TGTGCCAGCAGCAACCCGACAGTTCCCAATCAGCCCCAGCATTTT.

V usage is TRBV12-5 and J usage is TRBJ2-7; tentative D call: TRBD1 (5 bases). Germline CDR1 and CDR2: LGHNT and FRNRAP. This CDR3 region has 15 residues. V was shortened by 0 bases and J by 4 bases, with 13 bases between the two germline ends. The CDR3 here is CASGLVGPTVYEQYF. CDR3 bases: TGTGCTAGTGGTTTGGTAGGCCCGACAGTTTACGAGCAGTACTTC.

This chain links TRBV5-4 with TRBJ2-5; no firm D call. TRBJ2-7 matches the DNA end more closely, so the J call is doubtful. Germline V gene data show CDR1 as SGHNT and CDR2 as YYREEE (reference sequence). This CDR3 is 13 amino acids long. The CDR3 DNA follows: TGTGCCAGCAGCTCCCCGACGGACTACGAGCAGTACTTC. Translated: CASSSPTDYEQYF.

CDR3 region: CASSQFSSNQPQHF. In nucleotides, the CDR3 is TGTGCCAGCAGCCAGTTTTCTAGCAATCAGCCCCAGCATTTT. The chain couples TRBV7-2 to TRBJ1-5; D ambiguous. With 5 bases removed from V and 0 bases from J, the gap between germline ends came to 8 bases. The CDR3 length is 14 residues. Germline lookup yields CDR1 SGHTA and CDR2 FQGNSA.

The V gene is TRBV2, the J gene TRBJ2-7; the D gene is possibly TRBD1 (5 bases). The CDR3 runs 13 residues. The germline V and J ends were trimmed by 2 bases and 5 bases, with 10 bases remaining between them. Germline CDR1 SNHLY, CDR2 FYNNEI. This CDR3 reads CASSEPQGHEQYF. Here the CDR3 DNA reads TGTGCCAGCAGTGAACCGCAGGGCCACGAGCAGTACTTC.

CDR3 residues: CASSIRDRGYEQYF. CDR3 in DNA: TGTGCCAGCAGCATCCGGGACAGGGGATACGAGCAGTACTTC. The gene calls are TRBV9 and TRBJ2-7; 10 nucleotides line up with TRBD1. The CDR3 runs 14 residues. Germline CDR1 is SGDLS and CDR2 is YYNGEE. V was pared by 4 bases and J by 4 bases, with 5 bases of the junction left unmatched.